This T cell receptor (beta chain) was profiled in a study of Ad26.COV2.S vaccination and SARS-CoV-2 variants. Study outcomes and limitations: The authors reported substantial breadth in spike-specific CD8+ and CD4+ T cell responses after vaccination.

The treatment is: some 20 received Ad26.COV2.S at low or high dose, single or two shots; about 5 received placebo; per-sample allocation not given. Specimen acquisition occurred on day 63 following the initial vaccine or placebo injection. Germline V lookup: CDR1 MGHRA, CDR2 YSYEKL. CDR3 size: 15 residues. V dropped 1 base and J dropped 1 base, with 10 bases sitting between them. Concerning this clone: As yet, its antigen is unknown.

Assay: immunoSEQ multiplex PCR; the TCRdb copy retains only in-frame clones and omits some. The sample shows hundreds of thousands of clones, around 92% of them seen only once. The chain uses TRBV4-1 and TRBJ2-5; D gene uncertain. Here the sequenced sample was peripheral blood, taken in a trial of Ad26.COV2.S vaccine versus placebo. The source is a person between 18 and 59 years old who received the Ad26.COV2.S COVID-19 vaccine or a placebo. CDR3: CASSQGAIVQETQYF. The CDR3 DNA follows: TGCGCCAGCAGCCAAGGGGCGATTGTCCAAGAGACCCAGTACTTC.